These 27 T cell receptor beta chains were sequenced from one sample in a study of tumor-infiltrating lymphocytes in localized non-small cell lung cancer. The protocol was immunoSEQ multiplex PCR, while the TCRdb copy is restricted to in-frame clones and leaves out a portion. The table lists about 7,400 clones, over 60% of them singletons. The specimen sequenced was uninvolved lung tissue not adjacent to the tumor. The receptors shown here come from a human donor with non-small cell lung cancer.

The chain couples TRBV6-4 to TRBJ1-5; the D is unclear. Per germline, CDR1 MRHNA and CDR2 SNTAGT. This CDR3 comprises 13 residues. V lost 2 bases and J 7 bases, leaving 9 bases between the germline ends. CDR3 nucleotides: TGTGCCAGCAGTGACAGGGAAGGGCAGCCCCAGCATTTT. Protein: CASSDREGQPQHF.

The rearrangement links TRBV28 to TRBJ1-2; 8 bases map to TRBD1. V was clipped by 5 bases and J by 2 bases; unmatched bases: 4. Germline V gene lookup returns CDR1 MDHEN and CDR2 SYDVKM. The CDR3 runs 14 residues. In nucleotides, the CDR3 is TGTGCCAGCAGTCGGACAGGGACCAACTATGGCTACACCTTC. Protein product: CASSRTGTNYGYTF.

This clone appeared a few times. J is TRBJ2-1 and V is TRBV14; 11 positions agree with TRBD2. Germline V lookup: CDR1 SGHDN, CDR2 FVKESK. Trimming cost V 11 bases and J 0 bases; bases outside gene matches: 12. There are 17 residues in the CDR3. The CDR3 here is CARLTSGVSSSYNEQFF. DNA for the CDR3: TGTGCCCGTTTGACTAGCGGGGTCTCCAGCTCCTACAATGAGCAGTTCTTC.

This clone was picked up a small number of times. This sample also contains other DNA sequences that code for the same CDR3. This rearrangement joins TRBV9 to TRBJ1-3; D remains unclear. Trimming took off 4 bases at V and 2 bases at J, with 10 bases between the two ends. This CDR3 region has 14 residues. From germline, CDR1 is SGDLS and CDR2 YYNGEE. The chain's CDR3 is CASSPQVAGNTIYF. The CDR3 region has the DNA TGTGCCAGCAGCCCCCAAGTGGCTGGAAACACCATATATTTT. Full variable domain (rest looked up from reference TRBV9 and TRBJ1-3): DSGVTQTPKHLITATGQRVTLRCSPRSGDLSVYWYQQSLDQGLQFLIQYYNGEERAKGNILERFSAQQFPDLHSELNLSSLELGDSALYFCASSPQVAGNTIYFGEGSWLTVV.

V is TRBV6-1 and J is TRBJ2-7; a weak D match, TRBD2 (5 bases). In germline, CDR1 is MNHNS, CDR2 SASEGT. The CDR3 is 14 amino acids. The germline V and J ends were trimmed by 4 bases and 6 bases, with 16 bases remaining between them. CDR3 amino acids: CASSGRHGGGEQYF. In DNA form, the CDR3 reads TGTGCCAGCAGTGGGCGACATGGAGGAGGCGAGCAGTACTTC.

The sample holds a few counts of this clone. This sequence joins TRBV7-2 and TRBJ2-7; D perhaps matches TRBD2 (5 bases). CDR3 length: 14 residues. The V and J ends lost 1 base and 1 base respectively, with 8 bases between them. CDR1 and CDR2 from the germline V gene are SGHTA and FQGNSA. As DNA, the CDR3 is TGTGCCAGCAGCTTAGGAGCGGTTTCCTACGAGCAGTACTTC. Amino acid sequence: CASSLGAVSYEQYF.

The chain is built from TRBV20-1 and TRBJ1-1, with D unresolved. Germline assignment: CDR1 DFQATT and CDR2 SNEGSKA (reference sequence). The CDR3 extends over 11 amino acids. V lost 0 bases and J 4 bases, leaving 3 bases between the germline ends. The DNA for the CDR3 is TGCAGTGCTAGAGAACGCACTGAAGCTTTCTTT. Translation: CSARERTEAFF.

The sample holds one count of this clone. V gene TRBV27 combines with J gene TRBJ1-1; TRBD1 agrees at 10 bases. The ends lost 8 bases at V and 6 bases at J; junction bases unmatched: 3. CDR3 length: 12 residues. Germline V gives CDR1 MNHEY, CDR2 SMNVEV (reference sequence). The CDR3 DNA reads TGTGCCAGCGGGACAGGGGCTTCTGAAGCTTTCTTT. It yields the protein CASGTGASEAFF.

The rearrangement links TRBV5-6 to TRBJ2-3; 7 nucleotides align to TRBD2. Germline CDR1 and CDR2: SGHDT and YYEEEE. The length of the CDR3 is 17 residues. After removal of 2 bases from V and 2 bases from J, the junction contained 11 bases not matched to a gene. The CDR3 loop reads CASSLLLSGDSTDTQYF. CDR3 DNA sequence: TGTGCCAGCAGCTTACTCTTGAGCGGGGACTCCACAGATACGCAGTATTTT.

This rearrangement joins TRBV11-2 to TRBJ2-7; D perhaps matches TRBD2 (7 bases). The V and J ends lost 2 bases and 6 bases respectively, with 17 bases between them. The CDR3 runs 15 residues. The germline CDR1 and CDR2 sequences are SGHAT and FQNNGV. CDR3 sequence: CASSLWGGQGVEQYF. Written as DNA, the CDR3 is TGTGCCAGCAGCTTATGGGGGGGGCAGGGAGTCGAGCAGTACTTC.

The sample holds a few counts of this clone. This rearrangement joins TRBV7-6 to TRBJ2-7; D unclear. There are 14 residues in the CDR3. Trimming shortened V by 3 bases and J by 2 bases, and 11 bases separated the two germline ends. Germline values: CDR1 SGHVS, CDR2 FNYEAQ. CDR3 nucleotide sequence: TGTGCCAGCAGCTTGGGATTCGGAGCCTACGAGCAGTACTTC. Translating gives CASSLGFGAYEQYF.

The J gene is TRBJ2-7, the V gene TRBV28; the match to TRBD1 covers 11 bases. CDR1 MDHEN and CDR2 SYDVKM come from the germline V gene. After removal of 5 bases from V and 3 bases from J, the junction contained 3 bases not matched to a gene. The CDR3 contains 14 residues. The CDR3 protein is CASSRTGGGYEQYF. CDR3 DNA sequence: TGTGCCAGCAGTAGGACAGGGGGCGGCTACGAGCAGTACTTC.

The chain has TRBV7-2 and TRBJ1-6, with 8 bases that match TRBD1. J gave up 9 bases and V 1 base, and 5 bases lay outside the gene matches. The CDR3 has 15 residues. From germline, CDR1 is SGHTA and CDR2 FQGNSA. In DNA form, the CDR3 reads TGTGCCAGCAGCTTAGGTGGACAGGGATCTTCACCCCTCCACTTT. Protein: CASSLGGQGSSPLHF.

This clone was seen a handful of times. The V call is TRBV4-1, the J call TRBJ1-5; D not certain. The V end lost 1 base, the J end lost 4 bases, and 8 bases lay between the germline ends. The germline V gene has CDR1 MGHRA and CDR2 YSYEKL. The CDR3 length is 14 residues. The CDR3 protein is CASSQVTGNQPQHF. The CDR3 DNA is TGCGCCAGCAGCCAAGTTACGGGGAATCAGCCCCAGCATTTT.

The genes are TRBV4-2 and TRBJ2-6; 11 bases are a match to TRBD2. There are 18 residues in the CDR3. Germline CDR1 LGHNA, CDR2 YNFKEQ. V lost 4 bases to trimming and J lost 0 bases; unmatched junction nucleotides: 5. The CDR3 sequence is CASSLSGGGSSGANVLTF. CDR3 DNA: TGTGCCAGCAGCCTTAGCGGGGGGGGGTCCTCTGGGGCCAACGTCCTGACTTTC.

By sample share, this clone is medium-sized. This chain links TRBV18 with TRBJ1-1; a possible D gene is TRBD1 (6 bases). CDR3 length: 15 amino acids. The V and J ends lost 3 bases and 2 bases respectively, with 13 bases between them. In germline, CDR1 is KGHSH, CDR2 LQKENI. CDR3 DNA: TGTGCCAGCTCACCCCTTAACAGGGAAAACACTGAAGCTTTCTTT. Translating it yields CASSPLNRENTEAFF.

The rearrangement joins TRBV2 to TRBJ1-2; D is undetermined. The CDR3 is 12 residues long. V lost 5 bases and J lost 11, with 15 bases in between. Germline loops: CDR1 SNHLY, CDR2 FYNNEI. CDR3 loop: CASSLIQTRYTF. CDR3 nucleotides: TGTGCCAGCAGTCTTATACAGACGCGTTACACCTTC.

V usage is TRBV5-1 and J usage is TRBJ2-7; 10 nucleotides line up with TRBD2. The CDR3 is made up of 16 amino acids. V shed 4 bases, J shed 6 bases, and the junction held 13 bases outside the gene matches. The germline gives CDR1 SGHRS, CDR2 YFSETQ. The CDR3 spells CASSGILAGDGSEQYF. CDR3 coding DNA: TGCGCCAGCAGCGGGATCCTAGCGGGAGACGGGAGCGAGCAGTACTTC. Full variable domain (rest looked up from reference TRBV5-1 and TRBJ2-7): KAGVTQTPRYLIKTRGQQVTLSCSPISGHRSVSWYQQTPGQGLQFLFEYFSETQRNKGNFPGRFSGRQFSNSRSEMNVSTLELGDSALYLCASSGILAGDGSEQYFGPGTRLTVT.

V gene TRBV20-1 combines with J gene TRBJ1-1, with unresolved D. Deletions cut 6 bases from V and 0 bases from J, with 5 bases between. From germline, CDR1 is DFQATT and CDR2 SNEGSKA (reference sequence). The CDR3 covers 11 residues. DNA of the CDR3: TGCAGTGCAGCTGTGAACACTGAAGCTTTCTTT. This encodes CSAAVNTEAFF.

This rearrangement joins TRBV5-1 to TRBJ2-7, with TRBD2 identical over 7 bases. In germline, CDR1 is SGHRS, CDR2 YFSETQ. This CDR3 is 14 amino acids long. V lost 2 bases, J lost 7 bases, and 9 bases stayed unmatched. Here the CDR3 DNA reads TGCGCCAGCAGCTTAGGACTAGTTTGGTCTGAGCAGTACTTC. It yields the protein CASSLGLVWSEQYF.

The sample holds a few counts of this clone. The CDR3 sequence: CASSGPRGGPQHF. The CDR3 DNA reads as TGTGCCAGCAGTGGGCCCCGAGGGGGGCCCCAGCATTTT. The chain combines TRBV2 with TRBJ1-5; D possibly corresponds to TRBD1 (6 bases). Germline-derived CDR1 and CDR2 are SNHLY and FYNNEI. The CDR3 is made up of 13 amino acids. The V end lost 4 bases, the J end lost 9 bases, and 13 bases lay between the germline ends.

This chain's CDR3 is CASSSSGEVGEQYF. The CDR3 DNA follows: TGTGCCAGCAGTTCATCAGGGGAGGTCGGCGAGCAGTACTTC. The J gene is TRBJ2-7, the V gene TRBV27; D is tentatively TRBD1 or TRBD2 (6 bases each). Trimming shortened V by 4 bases and J by 6 bases, and 16 bases separated the two germline ends. The CDR3 covers 14 residues. Germline V gene data show CDR1 as MNHEY and CDR2 as SMNVEV (reference sequence).

This chain joins TRBV7-8 and TRBJ1-5; no firm D call. This CDR3 comprises 15 residues. Trimming stripped 5 bases from V and 2 bases from J, with 13 bases between. Germline loops: CDR1 SGHVS, CDR2 FQNEAQ. The CDR3 protein is CASSLRRLGNQPQHF. DNA of the CDR3: TGTGCCAGCAGCCTCCGTCGATTGGGCAATCAGCCCCAGCATTTT.

The chain uses TRBV5-1 and TRBJ1-1, with D maybe TRBD1 (5 bases). The CDR3 runs to 15 residues. CDR1 and CDR2 from the germline V gene are SGHRS and YFSETQ. Trimming cost V 4 bases and J 5 bases, with 18 bases left between them. The CDR3 sequence is CASSTLAPGQTEAFF. The CDR3 bases are TGCGCCAGCAGCACTCTGGCCCCGGGGCAGACTGAAGCTTTCTTT.

The chain uses TRBV14 and TRBJ2-3, with D perhaps TRBD1 (5 bases). The CDR3 contains 14 residues. CDR1 and CDR2 (germline): SGHDN, FVKESK. V was clipped by 0 bases and J by 5 bases, with 9 bases between them. As DNA, the CDR3 is TGTGCCAGCAGCCAAGACAGGGATGGAGATACGCAGTATTTT. It yields the protein CASSQDRDGDTQYF. Filled out from reference TRBV14 and TRBJ2-3, the complete variable domain reads EAGVTQFPSHSVIEKGQTVTLRCDPISGHDNLYWYRRVMGKEIKFLLHFVKESKQDESGMPNNRFLAERTGGTYSTLKVQPAELEDSGVYFCASSQDRDGDTQYFGPGTRLTVL.

V and J are TRBV5-4 and TRBJ2-7; 8 nucleotides match TRBD2. This CDR3 comprises 15 residues. Germline V lookup: CDR1 SGHNT, CDR2 YYREEE (reference sequence). Germline trimming cut 5 bases from V and 6 bases from J; bases unmatched to any gene: 13. CDR3 in DNA: TGTGCCAGCAGTGTCGGAGCGGGGGCCCCTACCGAGCAGTACTTC. Its translation: CASSVGAGAPTEQYF.

The gene calls are TRBV5-6 and TRBJ2-2; 9 positions match TRBD1. V lost 0 bases, J lost 8 bases, and 11 bases stayed unmatched. Germline V CDR1 and CDR2: SGHDT, YYEEEE. The CDR3 is made up of 17 amino acids. CDR3 sequence: CASSLVSSQGASGELFF. CDR3 bases: TGTGCCAGCAGCTTGGTTTCGTCACAGGGGGCCTCGGGGGAGCTGTTTTTT.